This TCR beta chain came from a study of shared clonotypes between healthy human individuals. Naivety among CD8 cells was defined by CD45RO negativity and positive CCR7 selection, thereby excluding terminally differentiated effector memory CD45RA+ cells. All of the donors resided in Nashville, Tennessee, and each was a Caucasian adult. Trimming removed 2 bases from V and 1 base from J, with 8 bases in between. Per the germline V gene, CDR1 is SGHDN and CDR2 is FVKESK. The CDR3 runs 14 residues. Deep was the level at which the assay was run. Generated by immunoSEQ multiplex PCR, the TCRdb table keeps only in-frame clones and is missing some. Altogether fewer than 1 million clones are present, around 96% being singletons, with the ten largest covering less than 0.3%.

The sequence was collected from a man aged 25-45 years in good health. The chain joins TRBV14 to TRBJ1-1; tentatively, D is TRBD1 (5 bases). Sequencing was done on a sample of naive CD8+ T cells sorted from blood. The CDR3 DNA reads as TGTGCCAGCAGCCAAATGGACACGAACACTGAAGCTTTCTTT. This sequence encodes CASSQMDTNTEAFF.